The 28 T cell receptor beta chains below come from one sample, sequenced in a study of blood T cell repertoires in COVID-19. TCRdb keeps only in-frame clones here, not all; method: immunoSEQ multiplex PCR. The sample consists of some 150,000 clones, 81% of them appearing once. Sequencing was carried out using peripheral blood. All receptors derive from a woman aged 55 to 70 with active or convalescent COVID-19.

Comments on this clone: An end of the junction differs from the germline gene, which may be a read error. This chain connects TRBV7-7 to TRBJ2-3; 10 bases match TRBD1. The germline V gene has CDR1 SSHAT and CDR2 FNYEAQ (reference sequence). The CDR3 length is 15 residues. CDR3 loop: CASSPDRGFTDTQYF. The DNA for the CDR3 is TGTGCTAGCAGCCCGGACAGGGGGTTCACAGATACGCAGTATTTT.

This chain joins TRBV7-8 and TRBJ1-6; 7 bases are a match to TRBD1. Germline values: CDR1 SGHVS, CDR2 FQNEAQ. The CDR3 has 15 amino acids. V shed 3 bases and J 6 bases; nucleotides not matched to a gene: 5. CDR3 sequence (DNA): TGTGCCAGCAGCTTGGGACAGCCTACTAATTCACCCCTCCACTTT. Protein: CASSLGQPTNSPLHF. Full variable domain (missing parts from reference TRBV7-8 and TRBJ1-6): GAGVSQSPRYKVAKRGQDVALRCDPISGHVSLFWYQQALGQGPEFLTYFQNEAQLDKSGLPSDRFFAERPEGSVSTLKIQRTQQEDSAVYLCASSLGQPTNSPLHFGNGTRLTVT.

This clone was recorded once. The CDR3 DNA sequence: TGTGCCAGGGCGGGAAAGACCCAGTACTTC. This sequence encodes CARAGKTQYF. V gene TRBV2 combines with J gene TRBJ2-5, with D possibly TRBD2 on 6 matching bases. CDR1 SNHLY and CDR2 FYNNEI come from the germline V gene. V was trimmed by 9 bases and J by 6 bases, leaving 8 bases between them. This CDR3 is built from 10 residues.

The chain links TRBV28 to TRBJ1-5; 9 bases are a match to TRBD1. The CDR3 spans 15 residues. Trimming cost V 7 bases and J 5 bases; bases outside gene matches: 9. Germline V gene lookup returns CDR1 MDHEN and CDR2 SYDVKM. The CDR3 spells CASTPRDRVDQPQHF. The CDR3 coding sequence is TGTGCCAGCACCCCCCGGGACAGGGTTGATCAGCCCCAGCATTTT. The full variable domain, with the rest looked up from reference TRBV28 and TRBJ1-5, is DVKVTQSSRYLVKRTGEKVFLECVQDMDHENMFWYRQDPGLGLRLIYFSYDVKMKEKGDIPEGYSVSREKKERFSLILESASTNQTSMYLCASTPRDRVDQPQHFGDGTRLSIL.

This clone came up once. V gene TRBV28 combines with J gene TRBJ2-3, with 9 bases matching TRBD2. V gave up 4 bases and J gave up 5 bases; unmatched junction bases: 19. The germline V gene has CDR1 MDHEN and CDR2 SYDVKM. CDR3 length equals 19 residues. CDR3 bases: TGTGCCAGCAGTTCATTAGCGGGGGCCCTTAGGTTCCGTCAAGATACGCAGTATTTT. Encoded protein: CASSSLAGALRFRQDTQYF.

The chain combines TRBV28 with TRBJ1-2, with 9 positions matching TRBD1. The CDR3 is 11 residues long. Trimming took 11 bases from V and 4 from J; bases not matched to a gene: 2. Germline V gene sequence: CDR1 MDHEN, CDR2 SYDVKM. The DNA for the CDR3 is TGTGCCTCGACAGGGGGCTATGGCTACACCTTC. It translates to CASTGGYGYTF.

The chain combines TRBV6-5 with TRBJ1-2; TRBD1 is a possible D gene (6 bases). Trimming pared 5 bases from V and 8 bases from J, leaving 15 bases between. Germline-derived CDR1 and CDR2 are MNHEY and SVGAGI. The length of the CDR3 is 13 residues. Here the CDR3 reads CASSPDRRRGYTF. CDR3 nucleotides: TGTGCCAGCAGTCCCGACAGGAGAAGAGGCTACACCTTC.

This chain connects TRBV10-3 to TRBJ1-3, with a possible D match to TRBD1 (6 bases). CDR1 ENHRY and CDR2 SYGVKD come from the germline V gene. Trimming took off 3 bases at V and 4 bases at J, with 10 bases between the two ends. The CDR3 contains 14 residues. CDR3 residues: CAISEGGRGNTIYF. As DNA, the CDR3 is TGTGCCATCAGTGAAGGGGGAAGGGGAAACACCATATATTTT.

V is TRBV4-1 and J is TRBJ2-1, with 10 bases lining up with TRBD2. From germline, CDR1 is MGHRA and CDR2 YSYEKL. The trim removed 1 base at V and 7 bases at J, leaving 4 bases unmatched. The CDR3 is 15 amino acids. In DNA form, the CDR3 reads TGCGCCAGCAGCCAAGCAGCGGGGGGGATTAATGAGCAGTTCTTC. Translating gives CASSQAAGGINEQFF.

The rearrangement links TRBV11-3 to TRBJ2-2; no reliable D call. From germline, CDR1 is SGHNT and CDR2 YENEEA. V lost 0 bases, J lost 8 bases, and 7 bases lay in between. This CDR3 spans 13 amino acids. The CDR3 sequence is CASSLDPAGELFF. CDR3 coding DNA: TGTGCCAGCAGCTTAGATCCAGCGGGGGAGCTGTTTTTT.

V is TRBV9 and J is TRBJ2-3; 9 positions agree with TRBD2. From germline, CDR1 is SGDLS and CDR2 YYNGEE. This CDR3 is 17 amino acids long. The V gene end was trimmed by 3 bases and the J gene end by 0 bases; junction bases not matched to a gene: 8. CDR3 sequence: CASSGVAGDLSTDTQYF. CDR3 nucleotides: TGTGCCAGCAGCGGAGTAGCGGGAGACCTAAGCACAGATACGCAGTATTTT.

This chain links TRBV5-1 with TRBJ2-7; 7 bases fit TRBD1. Germline trimming cut 4 bases from V and 6 bases from J; bases unmatched to any gene: 16. The CDR3 is 16 amino acids. Germline CDR1 is SGHRS and CDR2 is YFSETQ. The CDR3 loop is CASSPLHLTGPGEQYF. CDR3 sequence (DNA): TGCGCCAGCAGCCCATTACACCTGACAGGGCCGGGCGAGCAGTACTTC.

The gene calls are TRBV12-3 or TRBV12-4 and TRBJ2-7; no firm D call. The CDR3 is 13 amino acids. V was trimmed by 9 bases and J by 4 bases, leaving 16 bases between them. CDR3: CASRYSSGYEQYF. The CDR3 DNA sequence: TGTGCCAGTCGTTACAGCTCAGGATACGAGCAGTACTTC.

This clone appeared once. The V call is TRBV29-1, the J call TRBJ2-2, with D unclear. The CDR3 is 13 amino acids. The V gene's germline CDR1 is SQVTM and CDR2 ANQGSEA. With 3 bases removed from V and 2 bases from J, the gap between germline ends came to 7 bases. This CDR3 is CSVDLSNTGELFF. The CDR3 nucleotides read TGCAGCGTTGATCTTAGTAACACCGGGGAGCTGTTTTTT.

The V call is TRBV3-1 (or the pseudogene TRBV3-2), the J call TRBJ1-6; 9 nucleotides align to TRBD1. Trimming at V came to 4 bases and at J to 4 bases, leaving 5 bases not matched to a gene. This CDR3 comprises 16 residues. Germline CDR1 is LGHDT and CDR2 is YNNKEL (reference sequence). The CDR3 DNA is TGTGCCAGCAGCCCCTGGACAGGGGAGTATAATTCACCCCTCCACTTT. Amino acid sequence: CASSPWTGEYNSPLHF.

The J gene is TRBJ1-5, the V gene TRBV28; TRBD1 might be the D (5 bases). CDR1 and CDR2 from the germline V gene are MDHEN and SYDVKM. The germline V and J ends were trimmed by 4 bases and 7 bases, with 8 bases remaining between them. The CDR3 contains 12 residues. CDR3 region: CASSSRTQPQHF. DNA for the CDR3: TGTGCCAGCAGTTCTAGGACACAGCCCCAGCATTTT.

V usage is TRBV9 and J usage is TRBJ1-1; D remains unclear. CDR1 and CDR2 from the germline V gene are SGDLS and YYNGEE. This CDR3 contains 11 residues. The ends were cut back, 4 bases at V and 6 bases at J, with 7 bases in the middle. CDR3 sequence reads: CASSTGAEAFF. The CDR3 bases are TGTGCCAGCAGCACGGGAGCTGAAGCTTTCTTT.

The CDR3 loop reads CASSLRDRTTEAFF. CDR3 bases: TGTGCCAGCAGCCTCCGGGACAGGACGACTGAAGCTTTCTTT. The V and J genes are TRBV7-2 and TRBJ1-1; TRBD1 matches at 8 bases. Losses at the gene ends were 5 bases for V and 5 bases for J; bases not matched to a gene: 7. Germline V gene data show CDR1 as SGHTA and CDR2 as FQGNSA. CDR3 length equals 14 residues.

The chain recombines TRBV14 with TRBJ2-7, with 11 bases matching TRBD2. Germline lookup yields CDR1 SGHDN and CDR2 FVKESK. V was clipped by 6 bases and J by 2 bases; unmatched bases: 0. This CDR3 is built from 13 residues. CDR3 DNA sequence: TGTGCCAGCAGACTAGCGGGAGCCTACGAGCAGTACTTC. Protein product: CASRLAGAYEQYF. Full variable domain (remainder filled in from reference TRBV14 and TRBJ2-7): EAGVTQFPSHSVIEKGQTVTLRCDPISGHDNLYWYRRVMGKEIKFLLHFVKESKQDESGMPNNRFLAERTGGTYSTLKVQPAELEDSGVYFCASRLAGAYEQYFGPGTRLTVT.

This clone has a single count. The V call is TRBV7-2, the J call TRBJ1-3; D may be TRBD1 (6 bases). With 5 bases removed from V and 0 bases from J, the gap between germline ends came to 8 bases. The CDR3 covers 14 residues. The germline CDR1 and CDR2 sequences are SGHTA and FQGNSA. CDR3 sequence: CASSKGGSGNTIYF. CDR3 in DNA: TGTGCCAGCAGCAAAGGGGGCTCTGGAAACACCATATATTTT.

This chain uses TRBV5-5 with TRBJ2-3, with 9 bases matching TRBD1. The V gene's germline CDR1 is SGHKS and CDR2 YYEKEE (reference sequence). The CDR3 has 15 amino acids. The V gene end was trimmed by 3 bases and the J gene end by 7 bases; junction bases not matched to a gene: 9. The CDR3 bases are TGTGCCAGCAGCTCGGGACAGGGCTTCGGAAATACGCAGTATTTT. This translates into CASSSGQGFGNTQYF.

The chain employs TRBV7-9 and TRBJ2-3, with 13 bases aligning to TRBD2. The junction had 4 bases not matched to a gene; V was cut back by 1 base and J by 3 bases. Germline CDR1 is SEHNR and CDR2 is FQNEAQ (reference sequence). The CDR3 is 17 residues long. CDR3 amino acids: CASSLGLAGGYTDTQYF. CDR3 DNA sequence: TGTGCCAGCAGCTTAGGACTAGCGGGGGGTTATACAGATACGCAGTATTTT. Variable domain in full (rest from reference TRBV7-9 and TRBJ2-3): DTGVSQNPRHKITKRGQNVTFRCDPISEHNRLYWYRQTLGQGPEFLTYFQNEAQLEKSRLLSDRFSAERPKGSFSTLEIQRTEQGDSAMYLCASSLGLAGGYTDTQYFGPGTRLTVL.

The chain links TRBV7-2 to TRBJ2-3; 9 positions agree with TRBD2. Germline trimming cut 5 bases from V and 4 bases from J; bases unmatched to any gene: 7. CDR1 SGHTA and CDR2 FQGNSA come from the germline V gene. CDR3 length: 15 residues. The CDR3 loop reads CASSVSGSTSDTQYF. The CDR3 DNA reads TGTGCCAGCAGCGTTAGCGGGAGTACTTCAGATACGCAGTATTTT.

The V gene is TRBV5-4, the J gene TRBJ2-7; D not certain. The V gene's germline CDR1 is SGHNT and CDR2 YYREEE (reference sequence). With 0 bases removed from V and 3 bases from J, the gap between germline ends came to 13 bases. The CDR3 extends over 15 amino acids. CDR3 sequence (DNA): TGTGCCAGCAGCTTGGGGGCAGGCCAAGACTACGAGCAGTACTTC. Translation: CASSLGAGQDYEQYF. The variable domain in full, with the rest retrieved from reference TRBV5-4 and TRBJ2-7, is ETGVTQSPTHLIKTRGQQVTLRCSSQSGHNTVSWYQQALGQGPQFIFQYYREEENGRGNFPPRFSGLQFPNYSSELNVNALELDDSALYLCASSLGAGQDYEQYFGPGTRLTVT.

A few counts support this clone. The chain is built from TRBV11-2 and TRBJ1-3; D call uncertain. Germline V gene sequence: CDR1 SGHAT, CDR2 FQNNGV. The CDR3 extends over 14 amino acids. V lost 2 bases and J 8 bases, leaving 13 bases between the germline ends. The CDR3 reads CASSLYEEWYTIYF. DNA for the CDR3: TGTGCCAGCAGCTTATACGAGGAGTGGTACACCATATATTTT.

The V call is TRBV7-2, the J call TRBJ2-1, with 7 nucleotides matching TRBD2. There are 15 residues in the CDR3. Germline CDR1 is SGHTA and CDR2 is FQGNSA. V lost 0 bases and J lost 1; bases outside the gene matches: 0. The CDR3 nucleotides are TGTGCCAGCAGCTTAGCGCGGGAGTCCTACAATGAGCAGTTCTTC. Translating gives CASSLARESYNEQFF.

V and J are TRBV10-2 and TRBJ2-4, with D unclear. The CDR3 covers 15 residues. Germline V gene data show CDR1 as WSHSY and CDR2 as SAAADI. The V end was cut by 0 bases, the J end by 0 bases, with 6 bases between. In nucleotides, the CDR3 is TGCGCCAGCAGTGAGTCGGGCGTAGCCAAAAACATTCAGTACTTC. This gives the protein CASSESGVAKNIQYF.

Only a few counts were recorded for this clone. This chain connects TRBV11-2 to TRBJ2-7; D remains unclear. The V gene's germline CDR1 is SGHAT and CDR2 FQNNGV. V gave up 3 bases and J gave up 1 base, with 7 bases separating them. The CDR3 contains 13 residues. The CDR3 region is CASSLWLSYEQYF. The CDR3, as DNA: TGTGCCAGCAGCTTGTGGCTTTCCTACGAGCAGTACTTC. The full variable domain, completed using reference TRBV11-2 and TRBJ2-7, is EAGVAQSPRYKIIEKRQSVAFWCNPISGHATLYWYQQILGQGPKLLIQFQNNGVVDDSQLPKDRFSAERLKGVDSTLKIQPAKLEDSAVYLCASSLWLSYEQYFGPGTRLTVT.